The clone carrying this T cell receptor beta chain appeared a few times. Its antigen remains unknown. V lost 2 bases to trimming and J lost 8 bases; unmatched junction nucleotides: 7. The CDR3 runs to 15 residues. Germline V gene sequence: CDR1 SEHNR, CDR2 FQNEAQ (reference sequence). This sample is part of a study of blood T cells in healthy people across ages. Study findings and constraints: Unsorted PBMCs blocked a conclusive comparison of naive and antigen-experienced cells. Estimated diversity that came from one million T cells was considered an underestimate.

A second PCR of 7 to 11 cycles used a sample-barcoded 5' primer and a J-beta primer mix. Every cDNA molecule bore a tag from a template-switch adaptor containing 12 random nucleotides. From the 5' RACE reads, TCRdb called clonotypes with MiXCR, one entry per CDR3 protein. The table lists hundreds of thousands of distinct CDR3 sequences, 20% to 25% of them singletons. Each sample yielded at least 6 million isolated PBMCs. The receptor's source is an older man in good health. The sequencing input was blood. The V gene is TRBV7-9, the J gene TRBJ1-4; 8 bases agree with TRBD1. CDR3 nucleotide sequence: TGTGCCAGCAGCTTAAAGGGCAGGGGGCAGGAAAAACTGTTTTTT. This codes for CASSLKGRGQEKLFF.